The 15 T cell receptor beta chains in this list originate from one sample, sequenced in a study of cytotoxic CD8 clonotypes in ibrutinib-treated CLL. TCRdb's table, derived via immunoSEQ multiplex PCR, lists solely in-frame clones and lacks some. This table has some 140,000 clones, around four fifths appearing once. This material consisted of PBMCs, taken after 24 months of ibrutinib treatment. The source of these receptors is a human donor with chronic lymphocytic leukemia.

The gene calls are TRBV7-2 and TRBJ1-1, with 7 positions matching TRBD1. The germline V gene has CDR1 SGHTA and CDR2 FQGNSA. Trimming removed 4 bases from V and 5 bases from J; junction bases left unmatched: 4. This CDR3 spans 13 amino acids. Here the CDR3 reads CASSSNRGTEAFF. The CDR3 DNA sequence: TGTGCCAGCAGCTCTAACAGGGGAACTGAAGCTTTCTTT. The whole variable domain, remainder taken from reference TRBV7-2 and TRBJ1-1, is GAGVSQSPSNKVTEKGKDVELRCDPISGHTALYWYRQSLGQGLEFLIYFQGNSAPDKSGLPSDRFSAERTGGSVSTLTIQRTQQEDSAVYLCASSSNRGTEAFFGQGTRLTVV.

The chain has TRBV9 and TRBJ2-1, with TRBD1 matching over 8 bases. In germline, CDR1 is SGDLS, CDR2 YYNGEE. This CDR3 region has 16 residues. V lost 0 bases, J lost 5 bases, and 7 bases stayed unmatched. The CDR3 DNA is TGTGCCAGCAGCGTAGACGCAGGGGGCTGGGACAATGAGCAGTTCTTC. It codes for CASSVDAGGWDNEQFF.

The CDR3 DNA sequence: TGTGCCACCGATCGCTTCCGGACGAGTCATGAGCAGTTCTTC. Translating gives CATDRFRTSHEQFF. The rearrangement joins TRBV5-6 to TRBJ2-1, with no clear D. V was clipped by 9 bases and J by 8 bases, with 21 bases between them. The CDR3 is made up of 14 amino acids. Germline V CDR1 and CDR2: SGHDT, YYEEEE.

V and J are TRBV10-2 and TRBJ2-7, with unresolved D. There are 11 residues in the CDR3. V was pared by 3 bases and J by 0 bases, with 0 bases between. CDR1 is WSHSY, CDR2 SAAADI, per germline. CDR3 nucleotide sequence: TGCGCCAGCAGTGACTCCTACGAGCAGTACTTC. Its protein is CASSDSYEQYF.

The chain couples TRBV11-1 to TRBJ1-1; D unclear. CDR3 length: 15 residues. The V gene lost 1 base and the J gene lost 0 bases, with 9 bases spanning the gap. CDR1 and CDR2 (germline): SGHAT, FQDESV (reference sequence). The CDR3 nucleotides read TGTGCCAGCAGCTTAGGCGCCAGCTTGAACACTGAAGCTTTCTTT. Its translation is CASSLGASLNTEAFF.

The chain couples TRBV6-5 to TRBJ1-2; D not resolved. The CDR3 has 15 amino acids. CDR1 and CDR2 (germline): MNHEY, SVGAGI. Trimming shortened V by 0 bases and J by 5 bases, and 13 bases separated the two germline ends. The CDR3 region is CASSYSSTAIYGYTF. The CDR3 nucleotides read TGTGCCAGCAGTTACTCGTCAACAGCAATATATGGCTACACCTTC.

This chain's CDR3 is CASSLDRAAPNYGYTF. The DNA of the CDR3 is TGTGCCAGCAGCCTAGACAGGGCCGCCCCTAACTATGGCTACACCTTC. The rearrangement links TRBV6-6 to TRBJ1-2, with 7 bases fitting TRBD1. V lost 6 bases and J lost 0; bases outside the gene matches: 10. Germline V gene data show CDR1 as MNHNY and CDR2 as SVGAGI (reference sequence). The CDR3 loop spans 16 amino acids.

The chain is built from TRBV7-2 and TRBJ2-3; 9 nucleotides align to TRBD2. V lost 5 bases and J lost 2; bases outside the gene matches: 11. The CDR3 totals 17 residues. Germline CDR1 and CDR2: SGHTA and FQGNSA. The DNA of the CDR3 is TGTGCCAGCAGCGGCGATGTGGCGGGGGGGTTCACAGATACGCAGTATTTT. Its protein product is CASSGDVAGGFTDTQYF.

This clone was detected only once. This chain links TRBV27 with TRBJ2-7; possible D gene TRBD2, 5 bases. CDR1 and CDR2 from the germline V gene are MNHEY and SMNVEV (reference sequence). The V end was cut by 8 bases, the J end by 4 bases, with 12 bases between. The CDR3 consists of 12 residues. CDR3 nucleotide sequence: TGTGCCAGCGGGGAGCGAGGGTACGAGCAGTACTTC. The encoded protein is CASGERGYEQYF.

This chain uses TRBV9 with TRBJ2-5, with 9 positions matching TRBD2. The germline V gene has CDR1 SGDLS and CDR2 YYNGEE. The CDR3 runs 14 residues. Losses at the gene ends were 6 bases for V and 5 bases for J; bases not matched to a gene: 8. CDR3 sequence reads: CASNAAGGPETQYF. The CDR3 region has the DNA TGTGCCAGCAACGCGGCGGGGGGGCCGGAGACCCAGTACTTC.

The chain couples TRBV7-2 to TRBJ1-4; no clear D gene. Germline CDR1 reads SGHTA; CDR2 reads FQGNSA. Trimming took 5 bases from V and 7 from J, leaving 11 bases between them. CDR3 length equals 13 residues. The CDR3 coding sequence is TGTGCCAGCAGCCCCTCTCCGGGTGAAAAACTGTTTTTT. Protein sequence: CASSPSPGEKLFF.

The chain couples TRBV12-5 to TRBJ2-7, with TRBD1 identical over 8 bases. V lost 6 bases, J lost 3 bases, and 7 bases stayed unmatched. The CDR3 runs to 14 residues. Germline values: CDR1 LGHNT, CDR2 FRNRAP. The CDR3 protein is CASGTDRGNYEQYF. The CDR3 DNA reads TGTGCTAGTGGAACCGACAGGGGCAACTACGAGCAGTACTTC.

The chain employs TRBV14 and TRBJ2-5; D is perhaps TRBD1 (8 bases). V lost 4 bases, J lost 5 bases, and 20 bases lay in between. This CDR3 is built from 16 residues. Germline CDR1 and CDR2: SGHDN and FVKESK. CDR3 sequence: CASSLFGTGGGETQYF. As DNA, the CDR3 is TGTGCCAGCAGCCTATTCGGAACAGGGGGAGGGGAGACCCAGTACTTC.

Only one count was recorded for this clone. The rearrangement uses TRBV28 and TRBJ1-2; D unclear. From germline, CDR1 is MDHEN and CDR2 SYDVKM. The V and J ends lost 7 bases and 1 base respectively, with 16 bases between them. This CDR3 spans 15 amino acids. The CDR3 loop reads CASNARADFNYGYTF. CDR3 in DNA: TGTGCCAGCAATGCTCGGGCCGACTTTAACTATGGCTACACCTTC.

This clone has a handful of counts. In DNA form, the CDR3 reads TGTGCCAGCAGTTACACCGCAGGGGGCGGCACAGATACGCAGTATTTT. As protein: CASSYTAGGGTDTQYF. The rearrangement links TRBV6-6 to TRBJ2-3; 8 bases map to TRBD1. The CDR3 is made up of 16 amino acids. J gave up 1 base and V 2 bases, and 5 bases lay outside the gene matches. Germline CDR1 is MNHNY and CDR2 is SVGAGI (reference sequence).